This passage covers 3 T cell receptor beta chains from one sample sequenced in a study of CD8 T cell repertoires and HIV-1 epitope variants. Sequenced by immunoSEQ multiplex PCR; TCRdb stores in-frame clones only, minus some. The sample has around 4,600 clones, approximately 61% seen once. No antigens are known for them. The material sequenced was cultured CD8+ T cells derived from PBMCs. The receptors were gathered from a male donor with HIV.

The DNA for the CDR3 is TGTGCCAGCAGCTCCAGACTAGCGGGGGGATTAGAGGAGACCCAGTACTTC. It is translated as CASSSRLAGGLEETQYF. The V and J genes are TRBV9 and TRBJ2-5, with TRBD2 identical over 13 bases. CDR1 is SGDLS and CDR2 is YYNGEE in the germline V gene. The CDR3 is 17 residues long. J was trimmed by 5 bases and V by 4 bases; bases with no gene match: 11.

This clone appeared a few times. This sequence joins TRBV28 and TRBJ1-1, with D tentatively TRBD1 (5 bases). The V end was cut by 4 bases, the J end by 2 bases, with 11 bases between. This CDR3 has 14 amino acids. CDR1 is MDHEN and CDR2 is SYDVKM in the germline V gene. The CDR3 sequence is CASSYRLSNTEAFF. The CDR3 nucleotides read TGTGCCAGCAGTTACAGGCTTAGTAACACTGAAGCTTTCTTT.

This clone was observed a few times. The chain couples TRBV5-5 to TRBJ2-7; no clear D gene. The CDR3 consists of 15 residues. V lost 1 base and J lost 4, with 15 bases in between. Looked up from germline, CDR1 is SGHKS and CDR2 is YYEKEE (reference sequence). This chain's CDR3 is CASSLIVGPLYEQYF. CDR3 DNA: TGTGCCAGCAGCTTGATTGTAGGGCCCCTTTACGAGCAGTACTTC.